This T cell receptor (beta chain) emerged from a study of HIV-infected children after antiretroviral therapy interruption. Overall study: Median age was around 10 years (interruption) and roughly 8 years (continuous). Interruption-arm sampling covered weeks 0, 12, interruption end (24 or 48), and about 3 years post-study.

Notes on this clonotype: Antigen: not known. A read error may account for a junction end that differs from germline.

CDR3 length: 17 amino acids. CDR1 and CDR2 from the germline V gene are PRHDT and FYEKMQ (reference sequence). Treatment indicated: PENTA 11 planned treatment interruption arm or continuous ART arm. Notes on the study in general: The Gini coefficient of naive CD4+ repertoires rose, returning to baseline by 3 years. Naive CD4+ CDR3 sharing between time points fell after interruption began.

A 3' RACE protocol on RNA, with unique molecular identifiers, produced the TCR library. TCRdb processed the 3' RACE reads anew with MiXCR; each CDR3 protein has one entry. This sample yields more than 75,000 distinct CDR3 sequences, of which under 8% are seen a single time; approximately 1.2% belongs to the top ten. V is TRBV13 and J is TRBJ1-3, with a tentative D call TRBD1 (5 bases). This material consisted of CD45RA+ CD4+ T cells from PBMCs, pooled from several time points, taken from a donor given antiretroviral therapy, either interrupted or continuous. Subset indicated: naive CD4+ CD45RA+ CD45RO- T cells. The TCR sequence derives from a pool of human donors with HIV. This CDR3 reads CASSRARDASSGDTIYF. The CDR3 DNA is TGTGCCAGCAGCCGAGCACGGGACGCTAGCTCTGGAGACACCATATATTTT.